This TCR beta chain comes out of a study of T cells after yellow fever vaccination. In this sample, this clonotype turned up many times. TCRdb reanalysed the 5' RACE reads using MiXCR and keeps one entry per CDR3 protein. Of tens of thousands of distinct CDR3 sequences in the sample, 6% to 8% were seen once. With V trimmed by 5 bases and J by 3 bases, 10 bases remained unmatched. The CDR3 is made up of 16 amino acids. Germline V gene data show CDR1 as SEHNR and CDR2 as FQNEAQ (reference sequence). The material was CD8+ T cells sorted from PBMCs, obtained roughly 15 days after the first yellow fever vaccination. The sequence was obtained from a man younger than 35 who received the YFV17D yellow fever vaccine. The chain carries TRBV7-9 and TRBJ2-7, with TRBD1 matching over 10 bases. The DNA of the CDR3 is TGTGCCAGCAGCGACAGGGAAGGGACAGGGGTCTACGAGCAGTACTTC. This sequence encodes CASSDREGTGVYEQYF.